The 21 T cell receptor beta chains listed next were all sequenced from one sample in a study of OX40 agonist ivuxolimab in advanced cancers. TCRdb's copy holds only in-frame clones and misses some; the assay was immunoSEQ multiplex PCR. The table has about 20,000 clones, roughly 85% seen once. The material was CD4+ or CD8+ T cells sorted from blood, obtained in a trial of the OX40 agonist ivuxolimab. These receptors all come from an adult with an advanced solid tumor such as melanoma, head and neck, liver or kidney cancer.

The genes are TRBV4-3 and TRBJ2-7; D is tentatively TRBD1 or TRBD2 (5 bases each). Germline CDR1 and CDR2: LGHNA and YSLEER. V lost 1 base to trimming and J lost 4 bases, with 11 bases between them. The CDR3 is 14 residues long. DNA for the CDR3: TGCGCCAGCAGCCAAGGTGAGGGGCGGTACGAGCAGTACTTC. Its protein is CASSQGEGRYEQYF.

The chain is built from TRBV4-1 and TRBJ1-1, with D unresolved. The CDR3 is 12 residues long. V was cut by 4 bases and J by 4 bases, with 7 bases left in between. Germline V gives CDR1 MGHRA, CDR2 YSYEKL. The CDR3 sequence: CASSPSSTEAFF. The CDR3 DNA is TGCGCCAGCAGCCCAAGCTCCACTGAAGCTTTCTTT.

The genes are TRBV14 and TRBJ1-6; 10 nucleotides agree with TRBD1. This CDR3 comprises 17 residues. J lost 7 bases, V lost 2 bases, and 8 bases had no gene match. Per germline, CDR1 SGHDN and CDR2 FVKESK. The CDR3 loop is CASSQTDRGRRNSPLHF. The CDR3 DNA reads as TGTGCCAGCAGCCAAACAGACAGGGGGCGCAGAAATTCACCCCTCCACTTT.

The chain has TRBV5-5 and TRBJ2-7; no reliable D call. V lost 1 base and J lost 2, with 7 bases in between. The germline V gene encodes CDR1 SGHKS and CDR2 YYEKEE (reference sequence). The CDR3 totals 13 residues. This CDR3 is CASSLTDTYEQYF. The DNA of the CDR3 is TGTGCCAGCAGCTTGACAGATACCTACGAGCAGTACTTC.

The rearrangement joins TRBV14 to TRBJ1-1; D unresolved. CDR1 is SGHDN and CDR2 is FVKESK in the germline V gene. Trimming took 1 base from V and 2 from J, leaving 8 bases between them. This CDR3 comprises 14 residues. CDR3 sequence: CASSQGQFNTEAFF. CDR3 nucleotide sequence: TGTGCCAGCAGCCAAGGACAATTCAACACTGAAGCTTTCTTT.

This chain uses TRBV6-1 with TRBJ2-7; TRBD1 matches at 7 bases. With V trimmed by 4 bases and J by 3 bases, 3 bases remained unmatched. Germline V gene lookup returns CDR1 MNHNS and CDR2 SASEGT. This CDR3 is built from 13 residues. The CDR3, as DNA: TGTGCCAGCAGTGGGGGACAGATCTACGAGCAGTACTTC. It specifies CASSGGQIYEQYF.

The chain couples TRBV27 to TRBJ2-7, with D perhaps TRBD1 (5 bases). Germline V gene sequence: CDR1 MNHEY, CDR2 SMNVEV (reference sequence). V gave up 5 bases and J gave up 0 bases, with 11 bases separating them. This CDR3 has 14 residues. CDR3 in DNA: TGTGCCAGCAGTGGAAGACAGAGCTCCTACGAGCAGTACTTC. Translating gives CASSGRQSSYEQYF.

The chain carries TRBV13 and TRBJ2-7; 13 bases fit TRBD2. In germline, CDR1 is PRHDT, CDR2 FYEKMQ (reference sequence). The V and J ends lost 5 bases and 3 bases, in that order; junction bases with no gene match: 4. The CDR3 has 15 residues. For the CDR3, the DNA is TGTGCCAGCAGCGGAGGACTAGCGGGGGACTACGAGCAGTACTTC. It is translated as CASSGGLAGDYEQYF.

V usage is TRBV7-2 and J usage is TRBJ2-5; 9 bases match TRBD1. Germline values: CDR1 SGHTA, CDR2 FQGNSA. Trimming removed 5 bases from V and 2 bases from J; junction bases left unmatched: 6. CDR3 length: 15 amino acids. The CDR3 DNA reads as TGTGCCAGCAGCGTACCGACAGGGGGGCAAGAGACCCAGTACTTC. It translates to CASSVPTGGQETQYF.

This chain uses TRBV14 with TRBJ2-1; weak D call: TRBD1 (5 bases). Germline V gene lookup returns CDR1 SGHDN and CDR2 FVKESK. The CDR3 contains 11 residues. The V gene lost 5 bases and the J gene lost 10 bases, with 9 bases spanning the gap. The CDR3 reads CASSARVEQFF. CDR3 coding DNA: TGTGCCAGCAGCGCCAGGGTGGAGCAGTTCTTC.

Comment on this clone: One end of the junction is discordant with germline, which a read error may explain. The V call is TRBV7-9, the J call TRBJ2-1; D is ambiguous. The CDR3 sequence is 11 residues long. Germline CDR1 is SEHNR and CDR2 is FQNEAQ (reference sequence). The CDR3 bases are TGTGCCAGCAGCTTATACAGTGAGCAGTTCTTC. Amino acid sequence: CASSLYSEQFF.

This chain connects TRBV28 to TRBJ1-6; no clear D. Germline lookup yields CDR1 MDHEN and CDR2 SYDVKM. The V and J ends lost 5 bases and 7 bases respectively, with 12 bases between them. This CDR3 is built from 14 residues. The CDR3 nucleotides read TGTGCCAGCAGTCTGGTCCATCCGAATTCACCCCTCCACTTT. This sequence encodes CASSLVHPNSPLHF.

The rearrangement links TRBV29-1 to TRBJ2-7, with TRBD2 identical over 8 bases. The V segment lost 3 bases and the J segment 0 bases; nucleotides outside the gene matches: 10. The CDR3 totals 16 residues. From germline, CDR1 is SQVTM and CDR2 ANQGSEA. In DNA form, the CDR3 reads TGCAGCGTTGATGTCTTGACTAGCGCCTACTCCTACGAGCAGTACTTC. Amino acids: CSVDVLTSAYSYEQYF.

This rearrangement joins TRBV7-2 to TRBJ1-2; D call uncertain. The CDR3 sequence is 15 residues long. V shed 5 bases and J shed 2 bases, with 15 bases lying between them. Germline lookup yields CDR1 SGHTA and CDR2 FQGNSA. This CDR3 reads CASSRDKPLNYGYTF. The CDR3 nucleotides are TGTGCCAGCAGCAGAGACAAGCCCTTAAACTATGGCTACACCTTC.

This chain connects TRBV19 to TRBJ2-1; TRBD1 agrees at 8 bases. With 1 base clipped from V and 4 bases from J, the junction kept 6 bases outside the gene matches. The V gene's germline CDR1 is LNHDA and CDR2 SQIVND (reference sequence). There are 16 residues in the CDR3. CDR3 loop: CASSIGGQGLYNEQFF. CDR3 nucleotide sequence: TGTGCCAGTAGTATAGGAGGACAGGGTTTGTACAATGAGCAGTTCTTC.

This sequence joins TRBV13 and TRBJ2-3, with 9 bases lining up with TRBD2. The CDR3 extends over 15 amino acids. Per the germline V gene, CDR1 is PRHDT and CDR2 is FYEKMQ (reference sequence). V trimming: 5 bases; J trimming: 2 bases; junction bases outside the gene matches: 5. The CDR3, as DNA: TGTGCCAGCAGCCAGCGGGGGGTTAACACAGATACGCAGTATTTT. Amino acids: CASSQRGVNTDTQYF.

The rearrangement uses TRBV9 and TRBJ2-7, with 7 nucleotides matching TRBD1. The germline V gene encodes CDR1 SGDLS and CDR2 YYNGEE. Germline trimming cut 3 bases from V and 3 bases from J; bases unmatched to any gene: 9. The CDR3 runs to 15 residues. The CDR3 region is CASSALQGPYYEQYF. The CDR3 DNA reads TGTGCCAGCAGCGCCCTACAGGGGCCTTACTACGAGCAGTACTTC.

The rearrangement links TRBV29-1 to TRBJ2-7; 11 bases align to TRBD2. J gave up 6 bases and V 7 bases, and 8 bases lay outside the gene matches. Germline CDR1 SQVTM, CDR2 ANQGSEA. This CDR3 is built from 13 residues. The CDR3 is CSGTQTSGTEQYF. CDR3 in DNA: TGCAGCGGAACCCAGACTAGCGGGACCGAGCAGTACTTC.

This sequence joins TRBV7-9 and TRBJ2-7, with D tentatively TRBD1 (6 bases). The CDR3 extends over 14 amino acids. Germline values: CDR1 SEHNR, CDR2 FQNEAQ (reference sequence). V shed 5 bases and J shed 4 bases, with 15 bases lying between them. CDR3 residues: CASSPLGRGYEQYF. The CDR3 coding sequence is TGTGCCAGCAGCCCCTTAGGCAGGGGTTACGAGCAGTACTTC.

This clone was seen only a few times. The CDR3 nucleotides read TGTGCCTGGACCCTACTGCCGGGACAGGGATGGAACACTGAAGCTTTCTTT. Residues: CAWTLLPGQGWNTEAFF. This rearrangement joins TRBV30 to TRBJ1-1; 9 bases fit TRBD1. Germline lookup yields CDR1 GTSNPN and CDR2 SVGIG (reference sequence). With 4 bases clipped from V and 1 base from J, the junction kept 13 bases outside the gene matches. This CDR3 is built from 17 residues.

The chain links TRBV28 to TRBJ2-2, with D uncertain. Germline V gives CDR1 MDHEN, CDR2 SYDVKM. CDR3 length: 13 residues. V lost 5 bases and J 3 bases, leaving 7 bases between the germline ends. CDR3 amino acids: CASSLTYTGELFF. The CDR3 DNA reads TGTGCCAGCAGTCTTACTTACACCGGGGAGCTGTTTTTT.